The rows below give T cell receptor beta chains drawn from one sample of a study of T cell repertoires in cytomegalovirus infection. TCRdb re-derived calls from the reads in MiXCR, one entry per CDR3 protein. Here the sample spans approximately 400,000 distinct CDR3 sequences, 25% to 40% being singletons. The material sequenced was PBMCs. The receptors originated from a human donor in good health (CMV status not recorded). Some clones in this sample may be carry-over from other donors' samples. CDR3s leave out the opening cysteine and the closing phenylalanine or tryptophan. Each record gives: V gene, CDR3 protein.

V: TRBV7-9; CDR3: ASTTRDSADTQY
V: TRBV6-2/TRBV6-3; CDR3: ASYTGTSGGAEQF
V: TRBV6-8; CDR3: ASSYLTGGGQPQH
V: TRBV19; CDR3: ASSQGRRPYEQY
V: TRBV20-1; CDR3: SAKINPNEKLF
V: TRBV5-6; CDR3: ASRWGQIHQETQY
V: TRBV18; CDR3: ASSHRENQPQH
V: TRBV7-9; CDR3: ASSLGAGAYQPQH
V: TRBV4-3; CDR3: SSSQSGAGGTDTKY
V: TRBV29-1; CDR3: SVARDMGGNEQF
V: TRBV20-1; CDR3: SASGSGGGNIQY
V: TRBV28; CDR3: ASSLPLREGTGELF
V: TRBV20-1; CDR3: SARVRTSGGNEQF
V: TRBV7-2; CDR3: ASSYLGGGELF
V: TRBV7-8; CDR3: ASSLELAYGYT
V: TRBV12-3/TRBV12-4; CDR3: ASSFSGVSGNTIY
V: TRBV12-3/TRBV12-4; CDR3: ASSLGGADTGELF
V: TRBV25-1; CDR3: ASSFDRIRGELF
V: TRBV7-2; CDR3: ASSLERGGKQF
V: TRBV2; CDR3: ASTFTERSGANVLT
V: TRBV4-1; CDR3: ASSQARGGNTIY
V: TRBV4-1; CDR3: ASSHPQGARRYGYR
V: TRBV27; CDR3: ASSSEFFGESAEQY
V: TRBV5-6; CDR3: ASSLGLGNTGELF
V: TRBV6-1; CDR3: ASNVRIQSSYNEQF
V: TRBV20-1; CDR3: SARDPSRGRGNEKLF
V: TRBV5-1; CDR3: ASSWGGTADEQF
V: TRBV19; CDR3: ASSGTINTGELF
V: TRBV7-2; CDR3: ASSSRQGGENYT
V: TRBV7-6; CDR3: ASSLGDREIDTQY
V: TRBV29-1; CDR3: SVETRLAGGPGY
V: TRBV7-2; CDR3: ARSSKGGGTDAF
V: TRBV9; CDR3: ASSGSSGGHYEQY
V: TRBV6-1; CDR3: ASSETGYT
V: TRBV6-5; CDR3: ASREQLGGIGGEKLF